These T cell receptor beta chains were read from a single sample in a study of identical twins. TCRdb re-called the 5' RACE reads through MiXCR, storing one row per CDR3 protein. The sample lists 240,000 or so distinct CDR3 sequences; about 10% were seen once. The sample taken for sequencing was memory T cells sorted from blood. The receptors stem from a middle-aged man in good health. The CDR3 runs from the conserved cysteine through the conserved F or W. The order of the fields is CDR3 protein, J gene, V gene.

CASSLTRGETQYF TRBJ2-5 TRBV7-3
CASSPRQGLYSQETQYF TRBJ2-5 TRBV18
CASSQPSGTSAGELFF TRBJ2-2 TRBV6-2/TRBV6-3
CATSESGGVGNTEAFF TRBJ1-1 TRBV24-1
CASQGRNNSPLHF TRBJ1-6 TRBV6-2/TRBV6-3
CASSSLGVQLPDNEQFF TRBJ2-1 TRBV5-6
CASSYARGLNQPQHF TRBJ1-5 TRBV6-5
CASSLSGLAGANVLTF TRBJ2-6 TRBV6-5
CASRWDRGDTEDQPQHF TRBJ1-5 TRBV28
CASSLLEGSANEQFF TRBJ2-1 TRBV5-6
CASSLAASGQETQYF TRBJ2-5 TRBV13
CAISERQSYGYTF TRBJ1-2 TRBV10-3
CASNYLGHASTDTQYF TRBJ2-3 TRBV5-1
CSAQTGYSNQPQHF TRBJ1-5 TRBV20-1
CASSVTGGANYEQYF TRBJ2-7 TRBV9
CASSLNQGGRYEQYF TRBJ2-7 TRBV12-3/TRBV12-4
CASSSSGTSGILTDTQYF TRBJ2-3 TRBV5-1
CASSRDRDYEQYF TRBJ2-7 TRBV6-1
CASSLAVWGSRNEQFF TRBJ2-1 TRBV7-2
CASSPRILEETQYF TRBJ2-5 TRBV5-1
CASSYPSSGSLTDTQYF TRBJ2-3 TRBV6-2/TRBV6-3
CSVETSGSAGGELFF TRBJ2-2 TRBV20-1
CASSQNRGSYNEQFF TRBJ2-1 TRBV4-3